This is a list of T cell receptor beta chains from one sample in a study of blood T cell repertoires in COVID-19. Data came from immunoSEQ multiplex PCR; TCRdb stores just in-frame clones and leaves some out. Among 100,000 to 150,000 clones listed, 70% to 90% were seen once. The sample was peripheral blood. The receptors shown here come from a woman of 80 years or more with acute or convalescent COVID-19. Each CDR3 is given with its conserved first and last residue. Clone size is shown for a subset of rows, as once, few, many or a class of expanded clone.

clone size: NA; V gene: TRBV5-8; CDR3 protein: CASSLAITSSYNEQFF
clone size: NA; V gene: TRBV5-8; CDR3 protein: CASSWRGGYTDTQYF
clone size: NA; V gene: TRBV4-3; CDR3 protein: CASSPQAFGNTIYF
clone size: NA; V gene: TRBV7-3; CDR3 protein: CASSLTGQVNTEAFF
clone size: NA; V gene: TRBV7-9; CDR3 protein: CASSPSRTGRALVYF
clone size: NA; V gene: TRBV7-9; CDR3 protein: CASSWTDSGTSGYEQYF
clone size: NA; V gene: TRBV10-2; CDR3 protein: CASNPLVGAEQYF
clone size: NA; V gene: TRBV5-1; CDR3 protein: CASSLGGGEEETQYF
clone size: NA; V gene: TRBV2; CDR3 protein: CASSDIGTGVLRNTIYF
clone size: once; V gene: TRBV9; CDR3 protein: CASSAAPTSYNSPLHF
clone size: NA; V gene: TRBV19; CDR3 protein: CASSRGGETEAFF
clone size: NA; V gene: TRBV18; CDR3 protein: CASSPPSWHTQYF
clone size: NA; V gene: TRBV18; CDR3 protein: CASSLGTGQINSPLHF
clone size: NA; V gene: TRBV5-4; CDR3 protein: CASSLVATSSYEQYF
clone size: NA; V gene: TRBV10-3; CDR3 protein: CAISGGARGYTF
clone size: NA; V gene: TRBV16; CDR3 protein: CASSPSQGYNSPLHF
clone size: NA; V gene: TRBV5-4; CDR3 protein: CASSLKEVGGISRDEQFF
clone size: NA; V gene: TRBV19; CDR3 protein: CASSRRVLDGYTF
clone size: NA; V gene: TRBV27; CDR3 protein: CASSLSRGDLTDTQYF
clone size: NA; V gene: TRBV5-1; CDR3 protein: CASSLDRPKETQYF
clone size: NA; V gene: TRBV6-1; CDR3 protein: CASSVMGQGATYNSPLHF
clone size: NA; V gene: TRBV5-1; CDR3 protein: CASSLPGSPYGYTF
clone size: NA; V gene: TRBV11-2; CDR3 protein: CASSSGTSGAETQYF
clone size: NA; V gene: TRBV11-2; CDR3 protein: CASSLDPGTGNSPLHF